The clone carrying this T cell receptor beta chain was seen a handful of times. CDR3 length: 14 amino acids. Deletions cut 0 bases from V and 4 bases from J, with 9 bases between. Germline CDR1 is SGHRS and CDR2 is YFSETQ. MiXCR was run by TCRdb on the RT-PCR reads, yielding one entry per CDR3 protein. The sample shows around 700,000 distinct CDR3 sequences, about 14% of them seen only once. This receptor was taken from a female donor in good health, serving as a healthy control. The material sequenced was memory CD4+ T cells from blood. The chain employs TRBV5-1 and TRBJ2-3, with D perhaps matching TRBD1 (5 bases). The CDR3 coding sequence is TGCGCCAGCAGCTTGGATCCAGGGCCAGATACGCAGTATTTT. It encodes CASSLDPGPDTQYF.